These 15 T cell receptor beta chains originate from one sample sequenced in a study of OX40 agonist ivuxolimab in advanced cancers. The table came from immunoSEQ multiplex PCR; TCRdb's copy has only in-frame clones and leaves some out. The repertoire has some 70,000 clones, roughly nine tenths of them found once; the top ten carry 2.2%. The source was CD4+ or CD8+ T cells sorted from blood, collected in a trial of the OX40 agonist ivuxolimab. These receptors were taken from an adult with an advanced solid tumor such as melanoma, head and neck, liver or kidney cancer.

The V call is TRBV7-2, the J call TRBJ1-2; D is uncertain. The CDR3 totals 14 residues. The V end lost 5 bases, the J end lost 4 bases, and 14 bases lay between the germline ends. Germline V gene sequence: CDR1 SGHTA, CDR2 FQGNSA. The CDR3 region is CASSRTTSSYGYTF. CDR3 sequence (DNA): TGTGCCAGCAGCCGCACTACGTCAAGCTATGGCTACACCTTC.

This chain links TRBV28 with TRBJ2-7; 9 bases align to TRBD2. This CDR3 is 14 amino acids long. The J segment lost 6 bases and the V segment lost 5 bases, leaving 8 bases of the junction unmatched. Germline values: CDR1 MDHEN, CDR2 SYDVKM. The CDR3 DNA sequence: TGTGCCAGCAGTCCCCATAGCGGGAGTGCCGAGCAGTACTTC. This sequence encodes CASSPHSGSAEQYF.

The CDR3 DNA reads TGTGCCAGCAGCCCGACTAGTAATCGGCAGTATTTT. Encoded protein: CASSPTSNRQYF. The chain carries TRBV7-2 and TRBJ2-3; possible D gene TRBD2, 6 bases. The CDR3 has 12 residues. V was clipped by 5 bases and J by 11 bases, with 14 bases between them. Germline CDR1 and CDR2: SGHTA and FQGNSA.

The chain couples TRBV10-3 to TRBJ2-5, with D perhaps being TRBD1 or TRBD2 (5 bases each). The CDR3 consists of 18 residues. V gave up 3 bases and J gave up 2 bases, with 22 bases separating them. CDR1 is ENHRY and CDR2 is SYGVKD in the germline V gene. CDR3 sequence: CAISENSGLPGQQETQYF. The CDR3 DNA follows: TGTGCCATCAGTGAAAATTCCGGACTTCCAGGGCAACAAGAGACCCAGTACTTC.

The rearrangement links TRBV5-1 to TRBJ2-2; 8 bases align to TRBD2. The germline V gene encodes CDR1 SGHRS and CDR2 YFSETQ. This CDR3 comprises 16 residues. With V trimmed by 6 bases and J by 3 bases, 10 bases remained unmatched. CDR3 sequence: CASIGGSGTYTGELFF. Written as DNA, the CDR3 is TGCGCCAGCATTGGCGGTAGCGGGACCTACACCGGGGAGCTGTTTTTT.

The rearrangement joins TRBV19 to TRBJ1-2; D remains unclear. Germline V gene data show CDR1 as LNHDA and CDR2 as SQIVND (reference sequence). The CDR3 has 14 amino acids. V was clipped by 3 bases and J by 5 bases, with 13 bases between them. The CDR3 here is CASSIRGRQYGYTF. In nucleotides, the CDR3 is TGTGCCAGTAGTATCAGAGGGCGGCAGTATGGCTACACCTTC. Full variable domain (outside the CDR3, taken from reference TRBV19 and TRBJ1-2): DGGITQSPKYLFRKEGQNVTLSCEQNLNHDAMYWYRQDPGQGLRLIYYSQIVNDFQKGDIAEGYSVSREKKESFPLTVTSAQKNPTAFYLCASSIRGRQYGYTFGSGTRLTVV.

This chain joins TRBV7-9 and TRBJ1-1, with 7 bases identical to TRBD1. The germline CDR1 and CDR2 sequences are SEHNR and FQNEAQ (reference sequence). Trimming removed 7 bases from V and 0 bases from J; junction bases left unmatched: 8. This CDR3 region has 15 residues. The CDR3 nucleotides are TGTGCCAGCACCCGTTCAGGGGGAATGAACACTGAAGCTTTCTTT. It specifies CASTRSGGMNTEAFF.

In DNA, the CDR3 is TGTGCCGGAGCCACGGGCCCTCAATTAAATCAGCCCCAGCATTTT. Its protein is CAGATGPQLNQPQHF. V and J are TRBV6-1 and TRBJ1-5, with D unresolved. The germline CDR1 and CDR2 sequences are MNHNS and SASEGT. Trimming pared 11 bases from V and 4 bases from J, leaving 21 bases between. The CDR3 is made up of 15 amino acids.

This chain joins TRBV19 and TRBJ1-6; D gene ambiguous. This CDR3 is 15 amino acids long. Looked up from germline, CDR1 is LNHDA and CDR2 is SQIVND (reference sequence). V was trimmed by 6 bases and J by 9 bases, leaving 18 bases between them. The CDR3 nucleotides read TGTGCCAGTAGACTCGACGGTGGGTCGGGTTCACCCCTCCACTTT. Protein: CASRLDGGSGSPLHF. The variable domain in full, completed from reference TRBV19 and TRBJ1-6, reads DGGITQSPKYLFRKEGQNVTLSCEQNLNHDAMYWYRQDPGQGLRLIYYSQIVNDFQKGDIAEGYSVSREKKESFPLTVTSAQKNPTAFYLCASRLDGGSGSPLHFGNGTRLTVT.

V usage is TRBV5-6 and J usage is TRBJ2-2; TRBD1 might be the D (6 bases). Germline CDR1 is SGHDT and CDR2 is YYEEEE. The CDR3 is 13 amino acids. V lost 2 bases, J lost 7 bases, and 9 bases lay in between. The CDR3 DNA reads as TGTGCCAGCAGCTTTGAGGGGGTCGGGGAGCTGTTTTTT. Protein sequence: CASSFEGVGELFF.

In nucleotides, the CDR3 is TGTGCCAGCAGCGTAGGAATTAGGACTGAAGCTTTCTTT. Amino acids: CASSVGIRTEAFF. This sequence joins TRBV9 and TRBJ1-1, with D uncertain. The ends were cut back, 0 bases at V and 5 bases at J, with 8 bases in the middle. Germline CDR1 and CDR2: SGDLS and YYNGEE. The CDR3 is 13 residues long.

The chain joins TRBV7-3 to TRBJ2-4; D gene unclear. The CDR3 covers 15 residues. The V end lost 5 bases, the J end lost 3 bases, and 14 bases lay between the germline ends. Per germline, CDR1 SGHTA and CDR2 FQGTGA. CDR3 in DNA: TGTGCCAGCAGCCAATCTTTGACGGGCAAAAACATTCAGTACTTC. Protein product: CASSQSLTGKNIQYF. The variable domain in full, with the rest retrieved from reference TRBV7-3 and TRBJ2-4, is GAGVSQTPSNKVTEKGKYVELRCDPISGHTALYWYRQSLGQGPEFLIYFQGTGAADDSGLPNDRFFAVRPEGSVSTLKIQRTERGDSAVYLCASSQSLTGKNIQYFGAGTRLSVL.

V and J are TRBV11-3 and TRBJ2-5, with unresolved D. The CDR3 extends over 14 amino acids. V lost 8 bases and J lost 3, with 16 bases in between. Germline CDR1 is SGHNT and CDR2 is YENEEA. The DNA for the CDR3 is TGTGCCAGCTCTAAGTACGGCCGGGAAGAGACCCAGTACTTC. This encodes CASSKYGREETQYF. Drawing the rest from reference TRBV11-3 and TRBJ2-5, the complete variable domain is EAGVVQSPRYKIIEKKQPVAFWCNPISGHNTLYWYLQNLGQGPELLIRYENEEAVDDSQLPKDRFSAERLKGVDSTLKIQPAELGDSAVYLCASSKYGREETQYFGPGTRLLVL.

This chain links TRBV6-5 with TRBJ2-1; perhaps TRBD2 as D (5 bases). CDR1 and CDR2 from the germline V gene are MNHEY and SVGAGI. The V end lost 5 bases, the J end lost 9 bases, and 8 bases lay between the germline ends. This CDR3 region has 11 residues. CDR3 DNA sequence: TGTGCCAGCAGTCGGGCGGGTGAGCAGTTCTTC. Protein: CASSRAGEQFF.

J is TRBJ2-5 and V is TRBV29-1; TRBD2 might be the D (6 bases). CDR3 length equals 12 residues. Per the germline V gene, CDR1 is SQVTM and CDR2 is ANQGSEA. The V and J ends lost 6 bases and 7 bases respectively, with 15 bases between them. The CDR3 is CSVHRETGTQYF. Here the CDR3 DNA reads TGCAGCGTGCATCGGGAGACGGGGACCCAGTACTTC.